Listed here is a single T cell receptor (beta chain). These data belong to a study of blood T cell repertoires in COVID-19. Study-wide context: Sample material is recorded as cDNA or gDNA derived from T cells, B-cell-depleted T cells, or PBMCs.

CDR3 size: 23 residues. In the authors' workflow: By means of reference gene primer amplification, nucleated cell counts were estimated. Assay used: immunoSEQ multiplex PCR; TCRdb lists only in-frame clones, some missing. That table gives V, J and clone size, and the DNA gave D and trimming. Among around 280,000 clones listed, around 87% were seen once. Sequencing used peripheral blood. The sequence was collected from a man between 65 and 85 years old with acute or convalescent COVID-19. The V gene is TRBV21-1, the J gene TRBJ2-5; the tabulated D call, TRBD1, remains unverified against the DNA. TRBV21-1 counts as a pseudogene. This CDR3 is CASSKLQDRGVSKGYGKLGSQYF. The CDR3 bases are TGTGCCAGCAGCAAATTACAAGACAGGGGGGTTTCGAAGGGTTATGGGAAGTTAGGCTCCCAGTACTTC.